This entry lists 25 T cell receptor beta chains sequenced from one sample in a study of OX40 agonist ivuxolimab in advanced cancers. Profiled with immunoSEQ multiplex PCR; TCRdb holds only in-frame clones, not every one. The repertoire has under 45,000 clones, 80% of them found once; the top ten carry about 4%. Source: CD4+ or CD8+ T cells sorted from blood, taken in a trial of the OX40 agonist ivuxolimab. All receptors derive from an adult with an advanced solid tumor such as melanoma, head and neck, liver or kidney cancer.

The V and J genes are TRBV10-3 and TRBJ2-5; 8 nucleotides match TRBD1. Germline CDR1 reads ENHRY; CDR2 reads SYGVKD. The J segment lost 5 bases and the V segment lost 9 bases, leaving 8 bases of the junction unmatched. This CDR3 contains 13 residues. The CDR3 here is CAITGGEGETQYF. CDR3 nucleotides: TGTGCCATTACAGGGGGAGAGGGGGAGACCCAGTACTTC.

The chain is built from TRBV2 and TRBJ2-1, with 7 bases fitting TRBD1. Losses at the gene ends were 6 bases for V and 5 bases for J; bases not matched to a gene: 16. The CDR3 loop spans 17 amino acids. CDR1 and CDR2 (germline): SNHLY, FYNNEI. The CDR3 reads CASRPSTGFRANNEQFF. CDR3 DNA sequence: TGTGCCAGCAGACCCTCGACAGGGTTTAGGGCTAACAATGAGCAGTTCTTC.

The genes are TRBV12-5 and TRBJ2-3; 7 bases match TRBD1. The junction had 6 bases not matched to a gene; V was cut back by 4 bases and J by 5 bases. The CDR3 has 14 amino acids. Per germline, CDR1 LGHNT and CDR2 FRNRAP. The CDR3 DNA follows: TGTGCTAGTGGTTCGGGACAGAATTTAGATACGCAGTATTTT. It is translated as CASGSGQNLDTQYF. Complete variable domain (other parts from reference TRBV12-5 and TRBJ2-3): DARVTQTPRHKVTEMGQEVTMRCQPILGHNTVFWYRQTMMQGLELLAYFRNRAPLDDSGMPKDRFSAEMPDATLATLKIQPSEPRDSAVYFCASGSGQNLDTQYFGPGTRLTVL.

This chain uses TRBV19 with TRBJ2-1; 10 nucleotides match TRBD2. Unmatched junction bases numbered 0, after V lost 4 bases and J lost 3 bases. The CDR3 is 14 residues long. Germline loops: CDR1 LNHDA, CDR2 SQIVND (reference sequence). The CDR3 DNA is TGTGCCAGTAGTACTAGCGGGGGCTACAATGAGCAGTTCTTC. It specifies CASSTSGGYNEQFF. Looking up the rest from reference TRBV19 and TRBJ2-1 gives the full variable domain: DGGITQSPKYLFRKEGQNVTLSCEQNLNHDAMYWYRQDPGQGLRLIYYSQIVNDFQKGDIAEGYSVSREKKESFPLTVTSAQKNPTAFYLCASSTSGGYNEQFFGPGTRLTVL.

The chain links TRBV5-5 to TRBJ1-4; D not certain. CDR1 is SGHKS, CDR2 YYEKEE, per germline (reference sequence). The CDR3 contains 13 residues. The V and J ends lost 4 bases and 8 bases respectively, with 12 bases between them. In DNA, the CDR3 is TGTGCCAGCAGCCTTCGACTGGCGGAAAAACTGTTTTTT. Protein product: CASSLRLAEKLFF.

The chain couples TRBV7-9 to TRBJ2-2, with D possibly being TRBD2 (6 bases). The CDR3 sequence is 14 residues long. V lost 4 bases and J 5 bases, leaving 11 bases between the germline ends. The V gene's germline CDR1 is SEHNR and CDR2 FQNEAQ (reference sequence). In DNA form, the CDR3 reads TGTGCCAGCAGCTCCGGTGGGGGGACCGGGGAGCTGTTTTTT. Encoded protein: CASSSGGGTGELFF.

Only one count was recorded for this clone. The V call is TRBV6-7, the J call TRBJ1-2; tentatively, D is TRBD1 (6 bases). TRBV6-7 has ORF status, its function being uncertain. V lost 0 bases and J lost 4, with 18 bases in between. The CDR3 runs 17 residues. The chain's CDR3 is CASSYSAEGEGSYGYTF. The CDR3 DNA sequence: TGTGCCAGCAGTTACTCGGCCGAGGGGGAGGGCTCCTATGGCTACACCTTC.

This clone was detected a few times. V is TRBV7-2 and J is TRBJ2-2, with a tentative D call TRBD1 (6 bases). The CDR3 extends over 13 amino acids. Trimming removed 5 bases from V and 6 bases from J, with 10 bases in between. Germline values: CDR1 SGHTA, CDR2 FQGNSA. CDR3 region: CASSRDIAGELFF. DNA for the CDR3: TGTGCCAGCAGCCGGGACATCGCCGGGGAGCTGTTTTTT.

The rearrangement uses TRBV18 and TRBJ2-7; TRBD1 might be the D (5 bases). There are 13 residues in the CDR3. The ends were cut back, 2 bases at V and 2 bases at J, with 7 bases in the middle. The germline V gene encodes CDR1 KGHSH and CDR2 LQKENI. The CDR3 sequence: CASSPATAYEQYF. The CDR3 DNA is TGTGCCAGCTCACCAGCGACAGCCTACGAGCAGTACTTC.

The rearrangement joins TRBV30 to TRBJ2-7; D ambiguous. Trimming pared 3 bases from V and 3 bases from J, leaving 9 bases between. This CDR3 is 12 amino acids long. Looked up from germline, CDR1 is GTSNPN and CDR2 is SVGIG (reference sequence). The CDR3 is CAWRQPSYEQYF. DNA of the CDR3: TGTGCCTGGAGACAGCCTAGCTACGAGCAGTACTTC.

The rearrangement links TRBV6-5 to TRBJ1-2; D is possibly TRBD1 (5 bases). Germline values: CDR1 MNHEY, CDR2 SVGAGI. The CDR3 covers 13 residues. Deletions cut 5 bases from V and 4 bases from J, with 11 bases between. The chain's CDR3 is CASSETDTYGYTF. CDR3 DNA sequence: TGTGCCAGCAGTGAGACAGATACCTATGGCTACACCTTC.

The chain carries TRBV5-6 and TRBJ1-4; no firm D call. Trimming left V 4 bases short and J 8 bases short, with 9 bases between. The germline gives CDR1 SGHDT, CDR2 YYEEEE. The CDR3 covers 12 residues. The CDR3 bases are TGTGCCAGCAGCAATTCGGGCGAAAAACTGTTTTTT. Translating it yields CASSNSGEKLFF. The full variable domain, rest sourced from reference TRBV5-6 and TRBJ1-4, is DAGVTQSPTHLIKTRGQQVTLRCSPKSGHDTVSWYQQALGQGPQFIFQYYEEEERQRGNFPDRFSGHQFPNYSSELNVNALLLGDSALYLCASSNSGEKLFFGSGTQLSVL.

This clone appeared once. The chain uses TRBV11-2 and TRBJ2-1, with 7 nucleotides matching TRBD2. The CDR3 length is 16 residues. Per germline, CDR1 SGHAT and CDR2 FQNNGV. The junction had 9 bases not matched to a gene; V was cut back by 5 bases and J by 2 bases. The CDR3 DNA reads TGTGCCAGCAGCCCCGGGTCTAGCGGCGCCTACAATGAGCAGTTCTTC. Protein product: CASSPGSSGAYNEQFF.

This clone has more than one count but fewer than ten. The chain has TRBV11-2 and TRBJ2-3, with D possibly being TRBD2 (5 bases). Trimming pared 7 bases from V and 5 bases from J, leaving 22 bases between. This CDR3 region has 16 residues. The V gene's germline CDR1 is SGHAT and CDR2 FQNNGV. The CDR3, as DNA: TGTGCCAGCACCCCACGCGAGGGCCATAGCCTAGATACGCAGTATTTT. Translation: CASTPREGHSLDTQYF.

The V gene is TRBV7-2, the J gene TRBJ2-7; 7 bases line up with TRBD1. The V gene's germline CDR1 is SGHTA and CDR2 FQGNSA. This CDR3 has 14 residues. Trimming at V came to 4 bases and at J to 4 bases, leaving 7 bases not matched to a gene. The CDR3 sequence is CASSSTGRGYEQYF. The CDR3 DNA sequence: TGTGCCAGCAGCTCGACAGGGAGAGGGTACGAGCAGTACTTC.

This clone showed up just a few times. The chain has TRBV28 and TRBJ1-1; no clear D gene. Germline assignment: CDR1 MDHEN and CDR2 SYDVKM. V lost 7 bases to trimming and J lost 5 bases, with 14 bases between them. The CDR3 consists of 13 residues. The CDR3 here is CASTQRLGTEAFF. CDR3 DNA sequence: TGTGCCAGCACCCAACGGTTAGGTACTGAAGCTTTCTTT.

The rearrangement joins TRBV11-3 to TRBJ1-5; the D gene is possibly TRBD1 (5 bases). The CDR3 length is 18 residues. Trimming pared 1 base from V and 0 bases from J, leaving 16 bases between. The germline CDR1 and CDR2 sequences are SGHNT and YENEEA. Here the CDR3 DNA reads TGTGCCAGCAGCTTAGGCCCCCCGACAGATTATAGCAATCAGCCCCAGCATTTT. This encodes CASSLGPPTDYSNQPQHF.

This chain links TRBV29-1 with TRBJ1-2, with 8 bases lining up with TRBD1. There are 11 residues in the CDR3. With 8 bases clipped from V and 6 bases from J, the junction kept 5 bases outside the gene matches. From germline, CDR1 is SQVTM and CDR2 ANQGSEA. DNA for the CDR3: TGCAGCATAAGACAGGGGCATGGCTACACCTTC. It translates to CSIRQGHGYTF.

The V and J genes are TRBV20-1 and TRBJ2-3; D unresolved. The CDR3 totals 11 residues. Germline CDR1 and CDR2: DFQATT and SNEGSKA (reference sequence). V was pared by 7 bases and J by 4 bases, with 9 bases between. CDR3 sequence: CSVPSSDTQYF. The CDR3 DNA sequence: TGCAGTGTTCCGAGCTCAGATACGCAGTATTTT.

This clone was detected only once. The chain joins TRBV11-3 to TRBJ2-5; D assignment may be TRBD1 or TRBD2 (5 bases each). Trimming took off 0 bases at V and 1 base at J, with 12 bases between the two ends. The V gene's germline CDR1 is SGHNT and CDR2 YENEEA. This CDR3 comprises 16 residues. The CDR3 DNA sequence: TGTGCCAGCAGCTTAGACTCAGGGAGTTCCCAAGAGACCCAGTACTTC. Its protein is CASSLDSGSSQETQYF.

V is TRBV28 and J is TRBJ2-1; D might be TRBD2 (6 bases). Looked up from germline, CDR1 is MDHEN and CDR2 is SYDVKM. Trimming took off 2 bases at V and 8 bases at J, with 7 bases between the two ends. The CDR3 sequence is 12 residues long. The CDR3 nucleotides are TGTGCCAGCAGTTTAGGCGGGGATGAGCAGTTCTTC. It encodes CASSLGGDEQFF.

This clone was recorded only once. The chain combines TRBV5-5 with TRBJ2-3; a weak D match, TRBD1 (6 bases). The CDR3 covers 15 residues. Trimming pared 1 base from V and 6 bases from J, leaving 15 bases between. In germline, CDR1 is SGHKS, CDR2 YYEKEE (reference sequence). The CDR3 here is CASSLSGGLFDTQYF. DNA for the CDR3: TGTGCCAGCAGCTTGTCTGGGGGCTTATTCGATACGCAGTATTTT.

The sample holds a few counts of this clone. The chain has TRBV5-1 and TRBJ2-7; TRBD2 matches at 9 bases. CDR3 length: 13 residues. Germline V gene data show CDR1 as SGHRS and CDR2 as YFSETQ. Trimming cost V 0 bases and J 5 bases; bases outside gene matches: 0. The CDR3 nucleotides read TGCGCCAGCAGCTTGGGCGGGGGGGACGAGCAGTACTTC. Protein sequence: CASSLGGGDEQYF.

CDR3 amino acids: CASSGTRSETQYF. The CDR3 nucleotides are TGTGCCAGCTCAGGGACGAGGTCGGAGACCCAGTACTTC. The gene calls are TRBV18 and TRBJ2-5; D possibly uses TRBD1 or TRBD2 (5 bases each). The ends were cut back, 5 bases at V and 5 bases at J, with 12 bases in the middle. This CDR3 region has 13 residues. Germline assignment: CDR1 KGHSH and CDR2 LQKENI.

CDR3 coding DNA: TGTGCCAGCCTGACCTCGACAGGGCCCTACAATGAGCAGTTCTTC. Protein sequence: CASLTSTGPYNEQFF. The chain links TRBV6-1 to TRBJ2-1; 7 positions match TRBD1. There are 15 residues in the CDR3. Germline V lookup: CDR1 MNHNS, CDR2 SASEGT. J was trimmed by 2 bases and V by 8 bases; bases with no gene match: 9.